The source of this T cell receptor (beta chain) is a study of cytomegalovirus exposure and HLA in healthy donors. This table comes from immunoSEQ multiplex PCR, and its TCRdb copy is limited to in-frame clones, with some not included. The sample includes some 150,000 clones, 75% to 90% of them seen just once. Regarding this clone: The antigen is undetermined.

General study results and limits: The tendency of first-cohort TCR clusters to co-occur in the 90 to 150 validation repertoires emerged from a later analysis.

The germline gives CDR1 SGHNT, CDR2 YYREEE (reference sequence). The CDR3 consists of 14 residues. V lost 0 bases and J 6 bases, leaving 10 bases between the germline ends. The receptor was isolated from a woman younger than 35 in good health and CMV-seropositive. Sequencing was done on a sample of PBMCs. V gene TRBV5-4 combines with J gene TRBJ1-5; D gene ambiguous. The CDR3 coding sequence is TGTGCCAGCAGCTTGGATCCAGGTAGTCAGCCCCAGCATTTT. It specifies CASSLDPGSQPQHF.